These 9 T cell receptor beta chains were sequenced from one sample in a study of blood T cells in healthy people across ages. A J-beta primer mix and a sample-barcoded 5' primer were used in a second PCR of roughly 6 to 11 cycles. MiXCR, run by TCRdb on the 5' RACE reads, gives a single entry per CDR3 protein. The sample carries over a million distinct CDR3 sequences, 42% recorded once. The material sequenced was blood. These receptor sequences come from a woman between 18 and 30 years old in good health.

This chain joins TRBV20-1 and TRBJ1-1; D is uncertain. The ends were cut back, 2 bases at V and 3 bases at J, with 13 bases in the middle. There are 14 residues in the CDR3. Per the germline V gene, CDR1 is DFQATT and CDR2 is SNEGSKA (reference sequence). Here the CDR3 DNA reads TGCAGTGCTAGATGGGTGGGGTCGGACACTGAAGCTTTCTTT. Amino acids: CSARWVGSDTEAFF.

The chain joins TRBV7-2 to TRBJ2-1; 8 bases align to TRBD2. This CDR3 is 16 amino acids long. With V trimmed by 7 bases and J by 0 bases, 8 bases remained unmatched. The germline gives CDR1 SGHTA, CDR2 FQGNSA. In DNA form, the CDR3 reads TGTGCCAGCAACTCACTAGGACTAGCCTCCTACAATGAGCAGTTCTTC. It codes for CASNSLGLASYNEQFF. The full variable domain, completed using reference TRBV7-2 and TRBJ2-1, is GAGVSQSPSNKVTEKGKDVELRCDPISGHTALYWYRQSLGQGLEFLIYFQGNSAPDKSGLPSDRFSAERTGGSVSTLTIQRTQQEDSAVYLCASNSLGLASYNEQFFGPGTRLTVL.

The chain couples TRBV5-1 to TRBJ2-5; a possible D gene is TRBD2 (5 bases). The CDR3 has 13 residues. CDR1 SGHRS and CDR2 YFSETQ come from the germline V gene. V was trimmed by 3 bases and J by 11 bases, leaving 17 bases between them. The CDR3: CASSWDVAGEQYF. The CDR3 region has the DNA TGCGCCAGCAGCTGGGATGTCGCCGGGGAGCAGTACTTC.

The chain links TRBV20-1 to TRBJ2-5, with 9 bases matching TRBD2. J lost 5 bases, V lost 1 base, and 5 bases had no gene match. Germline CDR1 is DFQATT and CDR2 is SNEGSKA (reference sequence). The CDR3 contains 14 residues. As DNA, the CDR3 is TGCAGTGCTAGAGCGGCGGGGGGGCTTGAGACCCAGTACTTC. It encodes CSARAAGGLETQYF.

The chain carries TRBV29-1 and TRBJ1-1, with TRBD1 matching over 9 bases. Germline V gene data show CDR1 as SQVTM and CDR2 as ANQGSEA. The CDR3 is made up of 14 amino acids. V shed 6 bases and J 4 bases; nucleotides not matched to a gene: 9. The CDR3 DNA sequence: TGCAGCGTCATCCTCGACAGGGGGGGCACTGAAGCTTTCTTT. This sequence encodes CSVILDRGGTEAFF.

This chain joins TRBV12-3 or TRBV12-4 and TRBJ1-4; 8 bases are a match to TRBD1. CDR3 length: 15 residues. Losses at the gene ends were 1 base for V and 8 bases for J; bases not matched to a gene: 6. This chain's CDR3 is CASSLVPQGVEKLFF. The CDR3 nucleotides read TGTGCCAGCAGTTTAGTACCACAGGGGGTGGAAAAACTGTTTTTT.

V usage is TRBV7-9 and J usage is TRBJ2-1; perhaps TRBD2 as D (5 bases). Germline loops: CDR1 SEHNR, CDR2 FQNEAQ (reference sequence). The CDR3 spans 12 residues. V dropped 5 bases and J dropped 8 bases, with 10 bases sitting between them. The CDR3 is CASSHGADEQFF. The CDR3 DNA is TGTGCCAGCAGCCACGGAGCGGATGAGCAGTTCTTC.

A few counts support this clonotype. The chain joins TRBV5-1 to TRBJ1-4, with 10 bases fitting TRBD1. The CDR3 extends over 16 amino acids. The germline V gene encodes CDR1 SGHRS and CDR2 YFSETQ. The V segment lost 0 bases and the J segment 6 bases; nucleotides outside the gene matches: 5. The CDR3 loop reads CASSLEGTGAHEKLFF. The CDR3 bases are TGCGCCAGCAGCTTGGAGGGGACAGGGGCGCATGAAAAACTGTTTTTT.

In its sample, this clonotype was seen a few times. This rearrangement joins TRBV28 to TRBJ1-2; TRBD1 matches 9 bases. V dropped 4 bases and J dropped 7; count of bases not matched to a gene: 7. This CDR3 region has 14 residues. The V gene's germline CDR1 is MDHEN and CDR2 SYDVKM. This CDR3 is CASSSPGQGGGYTF. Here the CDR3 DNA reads TGTGCCAGCAGTTCCCCGGGACAGGGTGGTGGCTACACCTTC.